Detailed here is one T cell receptor (beta chain). The CDR3 has 15 residues. V lost 8 bases and J 3 bases, leaving 15 bases between the germline ends. CDR1 and CDR2 from the germline V gene are KGHDR and SFDVKD. This sample is drawn from a study of blood T cell repertoires in COVID-19. The data were produced by immunoSEQ multiplex PCR, yet TCRdb's version contains in-frame clones alone and is incomplete. The table lists some 150,000 clones, about 90% of them singletons. This TCR was sampled from a man over 45 with active or convalescent COVID-19. The sample taken for sequencing was peripheral blood. This sequence joins TRBV24-1 and TRBJ2-2, with D maybe TRBD1 (5 bases). In DNA, the CDR3 is TGTGCCACCAAAGGGGTGGAGTCGGACACCGGGGAGCTGTTTTTT. Translated, it gives CATKGVESDTGELFF.